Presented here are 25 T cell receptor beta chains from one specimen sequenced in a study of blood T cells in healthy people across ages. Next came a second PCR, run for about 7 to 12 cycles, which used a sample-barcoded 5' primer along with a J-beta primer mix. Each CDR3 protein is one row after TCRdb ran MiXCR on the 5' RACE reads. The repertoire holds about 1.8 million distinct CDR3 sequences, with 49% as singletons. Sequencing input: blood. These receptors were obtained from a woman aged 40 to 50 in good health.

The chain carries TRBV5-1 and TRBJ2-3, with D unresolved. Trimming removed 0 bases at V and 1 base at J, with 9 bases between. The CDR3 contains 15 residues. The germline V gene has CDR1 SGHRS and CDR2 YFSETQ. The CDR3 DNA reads TGCGCCAGCAGCTTGGAGTGGCCTGGCACAGATACGCAGTATTTT. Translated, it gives CASSLEWPGTDTQYF.

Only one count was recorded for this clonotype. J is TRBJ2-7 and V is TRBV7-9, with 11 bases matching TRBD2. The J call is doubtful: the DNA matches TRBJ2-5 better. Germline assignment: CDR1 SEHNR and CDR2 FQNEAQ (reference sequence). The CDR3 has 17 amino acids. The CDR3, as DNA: TGTGCCAGCAGCTTATTCCTAGCGGGGGGCCTCCAAGAGACCCAGTACTTC. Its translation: CASSLFLAGGLQETQYF.

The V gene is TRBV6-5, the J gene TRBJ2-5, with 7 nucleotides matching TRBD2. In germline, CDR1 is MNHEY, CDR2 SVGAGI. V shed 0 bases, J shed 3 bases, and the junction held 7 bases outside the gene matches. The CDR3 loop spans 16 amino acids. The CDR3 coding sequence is TGTGCCAGCAGTTACTCCACTTGGGGAGGGGAAGAGACCCAGTACTTC. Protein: CASSYSTWGGEETQYF.

The CDR3 is CASSLASTRAADTQYF. The CDR3 region has the DNA TGTGCCAGCAGCTTAGCGTCGACTAGGGCGGCAGATACGCAGTATTTT. The chain couples TRBV7-2 to TRBJ2-3; maybe TRBD2 (6 bases). Trimming pared 0 bases from V and 4 bases from J, leaving 14 bases between. The CDR3 covers 16 residues. CDR1 is SGHTA and CDR2 is FQGNSA in the germline V gene. Variable domain in full (rest from reference TRBV7-2 and TRBJ2-3): GAGVSQSPSNKVTEKGKDVELRCDPISGHTALYWYRQSLGQGLEFLIYFQGNSAPDKSGLPSDRFSAERTGGSVSTLTIQRTQQEDSAVYLCASSLASTRAADTQYFGPGTRLTVL.

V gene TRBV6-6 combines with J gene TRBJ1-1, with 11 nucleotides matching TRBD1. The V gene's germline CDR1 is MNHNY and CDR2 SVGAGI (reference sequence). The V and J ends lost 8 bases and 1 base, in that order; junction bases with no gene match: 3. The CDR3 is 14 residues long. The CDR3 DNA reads TGTGCCAGCGGACAGGGGGCCTGGAACACTGAAGCTTTCTTT. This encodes CASGQGAWNTEAFF.

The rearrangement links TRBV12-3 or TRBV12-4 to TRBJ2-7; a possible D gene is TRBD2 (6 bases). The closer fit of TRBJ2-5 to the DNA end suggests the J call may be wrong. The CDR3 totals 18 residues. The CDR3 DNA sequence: TGTGCCAGCAGTTCGGGCCTCGGGGGTGATGGCCCCTTAGAGACCCAGTACTTC. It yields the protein CASSSGLGGDGPLETQYF.

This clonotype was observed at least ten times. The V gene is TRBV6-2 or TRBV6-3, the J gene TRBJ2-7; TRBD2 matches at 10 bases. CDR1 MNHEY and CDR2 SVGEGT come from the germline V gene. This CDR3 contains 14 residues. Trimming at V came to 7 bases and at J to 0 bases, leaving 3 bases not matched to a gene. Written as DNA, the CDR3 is TGTGCCAGCAAGCGGACTAGCGGCTCCTACGAGCAGTACTTC. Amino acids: CASKRTSGSYEQYF.

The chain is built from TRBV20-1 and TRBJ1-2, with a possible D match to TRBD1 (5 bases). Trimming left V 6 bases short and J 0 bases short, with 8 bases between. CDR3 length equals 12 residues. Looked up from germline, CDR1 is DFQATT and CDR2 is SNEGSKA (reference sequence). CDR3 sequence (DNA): TGCAGTGCCCCGGGACCTAACTATGGCTACACCTTC. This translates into CSAPGPNYGYTF.

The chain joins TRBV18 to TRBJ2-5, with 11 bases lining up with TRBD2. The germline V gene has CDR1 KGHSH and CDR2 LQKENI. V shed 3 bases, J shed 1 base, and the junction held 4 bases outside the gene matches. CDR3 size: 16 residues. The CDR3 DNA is TGTGCCAGCTCACCCCTTAGCGGGGGGGCCCAAGAGACCCAGTACTTC. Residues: CASSPLSGGAQETQYF.

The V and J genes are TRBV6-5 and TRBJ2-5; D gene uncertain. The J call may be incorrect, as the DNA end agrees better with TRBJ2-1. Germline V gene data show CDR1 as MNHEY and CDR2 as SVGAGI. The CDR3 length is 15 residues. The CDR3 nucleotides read TGTGCCAGCAGTACCTCGGTAGGGTACCAAGAGACCCAGTTCTTC. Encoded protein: CASSTSVGYQETQFF.

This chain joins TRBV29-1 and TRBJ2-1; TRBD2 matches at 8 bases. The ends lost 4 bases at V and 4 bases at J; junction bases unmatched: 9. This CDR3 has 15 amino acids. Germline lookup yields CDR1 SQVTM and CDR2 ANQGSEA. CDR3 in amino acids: CSVGVAGGPYNEQFF. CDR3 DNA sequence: TGCAGCGTTGGCGTTGCGGGGGGCCCTTACAATGAGCAGTTCTTC.

This CDR3 is CASSEQKGDIQYF. CDR3 coding DNA: TGTGCCAGCAGCGAACAAAAGGGAGACATTCAGTACTTC. The rearrangement links TRBV6-1 to TRBJ2-4; D perhaps matches TRBD2 (5 bases). V was clipped by 6 bases and J by 8 bases, with 14 bases between them. CDR1 is MNHNS and CDR2 is SASEGT in the germline V gene. The CDR3 is 13 residues long.

The CDR3 DNA reads as TGTGCCAGCAGAGATACGGGCTACACCTTC. As protein: CASRDTGYTF. The gene calls are TRBV9 and TRBJ1-2, with D hard to call. CDR1 SGDLS and CDR2 YYNGEE come from the germline V gene. V shed 5 bases and J shed 8 bases, with 7 bases lying between them. There are 10 residues in the CDR3.

This chain's CDR3 is CASSSSGGASEQFF. The CDR3, as DNA: TGTGCCAGCAGTTCTAGCGGGGGGGCCAGTGAGCAGTTCTTC. This sequence joins TRBV7-6 and TRBJ2-1, with 12 bases fitting TRBD2. Unmatched junction bases numbered 6, after V lost 6 bases and J lost 9 bases. This CDR3 has 14 amino acids. Germline CDR1 and CDR2: SGHVS and FNYEAQ.

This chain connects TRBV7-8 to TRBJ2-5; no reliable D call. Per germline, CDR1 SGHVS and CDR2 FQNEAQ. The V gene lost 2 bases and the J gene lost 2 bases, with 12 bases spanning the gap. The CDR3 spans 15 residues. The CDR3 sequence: CASSLPMSPQETQYF. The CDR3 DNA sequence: TGTGCCAGCAGCTTACCAATGTCCCCTCAAGAGACCCAGTACTTC.

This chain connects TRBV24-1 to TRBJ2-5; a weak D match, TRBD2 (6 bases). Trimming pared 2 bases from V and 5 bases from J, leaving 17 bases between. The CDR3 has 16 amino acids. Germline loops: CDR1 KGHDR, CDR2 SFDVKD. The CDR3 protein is CATSDSDSEEGETQYF. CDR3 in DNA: TGTGCCACCAGTGATTCCGATAGCGAGGAGGGGGAGACCCAGTACTTC.

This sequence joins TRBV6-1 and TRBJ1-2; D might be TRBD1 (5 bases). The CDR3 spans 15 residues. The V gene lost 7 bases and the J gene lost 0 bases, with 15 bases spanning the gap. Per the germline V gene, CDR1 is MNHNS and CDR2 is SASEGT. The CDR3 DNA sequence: TGTGCCAGCACGGGTGTAGGGGATGCTAACTATGGCTACACCTTC. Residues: CASTGVGDANYGYTF.

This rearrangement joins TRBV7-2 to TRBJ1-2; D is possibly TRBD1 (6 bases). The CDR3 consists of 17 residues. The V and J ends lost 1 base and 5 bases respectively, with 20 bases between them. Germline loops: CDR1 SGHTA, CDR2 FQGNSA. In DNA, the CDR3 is TGTGCCAGCAGCTTAGGTTCTCGACAGGACCTCGGGTATGGCTACACCTTC. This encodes CASSLGSRQDLGYGYTF. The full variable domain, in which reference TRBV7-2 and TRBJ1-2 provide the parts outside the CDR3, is GAGVSQSPSNKVTEKGKDVELRCDPISGHTALYWYRQSLGQGLEFLIYFQGNSAPDKSGLPSDRFSAERTGGSVSTLTIQRTQQEDSAVYLCASSLGSRQDLGYGYTFGSGTRLTVV.

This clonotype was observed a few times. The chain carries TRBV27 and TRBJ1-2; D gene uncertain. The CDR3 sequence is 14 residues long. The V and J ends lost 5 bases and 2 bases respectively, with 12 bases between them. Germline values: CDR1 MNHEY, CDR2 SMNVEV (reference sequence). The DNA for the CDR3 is TGTGCCAGCAGTCCGCGAAGGGCCAACTATGGCTACACCTTC. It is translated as CASSPRRANYGYTF.

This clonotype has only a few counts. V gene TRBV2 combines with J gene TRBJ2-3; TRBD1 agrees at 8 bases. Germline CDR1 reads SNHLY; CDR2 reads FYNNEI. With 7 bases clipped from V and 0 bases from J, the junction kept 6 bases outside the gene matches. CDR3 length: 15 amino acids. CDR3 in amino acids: CASTRTGTSTDTQYF. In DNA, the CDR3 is TGTGCCAGCACCAGGACAGGGACTAGCACAGATACGCAGTATTTT.

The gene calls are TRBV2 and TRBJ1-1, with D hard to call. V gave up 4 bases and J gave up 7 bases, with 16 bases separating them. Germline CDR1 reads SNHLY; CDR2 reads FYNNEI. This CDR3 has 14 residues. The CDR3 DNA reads TGTGCCAGCAGTGGGCCTCCGGGAGGTGGTGAAGCTTTCTTT. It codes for CASSGPPGGGEAFF.

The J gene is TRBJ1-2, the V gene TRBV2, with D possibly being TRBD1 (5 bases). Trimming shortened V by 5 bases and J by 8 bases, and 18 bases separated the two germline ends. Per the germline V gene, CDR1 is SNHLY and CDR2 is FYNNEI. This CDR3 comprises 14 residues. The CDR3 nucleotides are TGTGCCAGCAGTAAAAGGGACCAACCGAAGGGCTACACCTTC. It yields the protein CASSKRDQPKGYTF.

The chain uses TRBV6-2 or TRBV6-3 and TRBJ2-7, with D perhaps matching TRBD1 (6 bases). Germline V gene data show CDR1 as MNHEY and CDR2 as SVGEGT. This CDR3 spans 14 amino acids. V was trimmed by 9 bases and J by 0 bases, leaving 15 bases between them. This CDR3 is CASSTGSISYEQYF. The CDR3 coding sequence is TGTGCCAGTAGTACAGGGAGCATCTCCTACGAGCAGTACTTC.

CDR3 loop: CATSDPGQALNEQFF. CDR3 coding DNA: TGTGCCACCAGTGATCCGGGACAGGCGCTCAATGAGCAGTTCTTC. The chain has TRBV24-1 and TRBJ2-1, with TRBD1 matching 8 bases. CDR3 length equals 15 residues. The junction had 6 bases not matched to a gene; V was cut back by 3 bases and J by 6 bases. Per the germline V gene, CDR1 is KGHDR and CDR2 is SFDVKD.

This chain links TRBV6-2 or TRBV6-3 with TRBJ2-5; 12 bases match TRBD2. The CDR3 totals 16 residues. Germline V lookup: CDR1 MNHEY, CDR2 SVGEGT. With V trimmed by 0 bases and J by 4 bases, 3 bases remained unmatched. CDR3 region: CASSYSATSGGETQYF. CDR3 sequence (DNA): TGTGCCAGCAGTTACTCGGCGACTAGCGGGGGAGAGACCCAGTACTTC.